This T cell receptor beta chain was recorded in a study of OX40 agonist ivuxolimab in advanced cancers. As for the study in general: Ivuxolimab is an agonistic anti-OX40 (CD134) antibody, and patients were treated with it. Head and neck, renal cell, melanoma or hepatocellular carcinoma were the cancers that dose-escalation patients had. Study results and caveats: Among the least clonally expanded were partial responders at 0.1-3.0 mg/kg. Dosing at 0.1 to 3.0 mg/kg was accompanied by clonal expansion of CD4+ and CD8+ blood T cells by week 6.

V was clipped by 4 bases and J by 0 bases, with 10 bases between them. The CDR3 has 14 amino acids. Germline CDR1 ENHRY, CDR2 SYGVKD. The data were produced by immunoSEQ multiplex PCR, yet TCRdb's version contains in-frame clones alone and is incomplete. The repertoire has 75,000 to 100,000 clones, 87% of them found once; the top ten carry roughly 0.5%. Remarks on this clone: Its antigen is still unknown.

The gene calls are TRBV10-3 and TRBJ2-7; TRBD1 or TRBD2 may be the D gene (6 bases each). This specimen consisted of CD4+ or CD8+ T cells sorted from blood, obtained in a trial of the OX40 agonist ivuxolimab. The receptor comes from an adult with an advanced solid tumor such as melanoma, head and neck, liver or kidney cancer. The CDR3 protein is CAISGGDTSYEQYF. CDR3 DNA sequence: TGTGCCATCAGTGGCGGGGACACCTCCTACGAGCAGTACTTC.